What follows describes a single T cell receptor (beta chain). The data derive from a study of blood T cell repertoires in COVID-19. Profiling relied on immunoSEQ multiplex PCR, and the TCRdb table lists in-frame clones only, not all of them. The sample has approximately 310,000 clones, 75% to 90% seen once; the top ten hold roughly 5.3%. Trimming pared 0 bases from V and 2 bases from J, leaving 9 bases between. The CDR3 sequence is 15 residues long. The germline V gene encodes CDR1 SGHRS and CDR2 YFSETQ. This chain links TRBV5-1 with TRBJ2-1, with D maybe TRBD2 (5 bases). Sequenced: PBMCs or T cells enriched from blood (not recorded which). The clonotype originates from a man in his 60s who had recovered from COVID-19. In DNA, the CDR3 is TGCGCCAGCAGCTTGGAACTAGTCCCCTACAATGAGCAGTTCTTC. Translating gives CASSLELVPYNEQFF.